The 8 T cell receptor beta chains given below trace back to one sample, sequenced in a study of cytomegalovirus exposure and HLA in healthy donors. The study ran its PCR with 60 Vbeta and 13 Jbeta primers. The repertoire was sequenced with immunoSEQ multiplex PCR; TCRdb's copy has only in-frame clones and lacks some. Altogether approximately 130,000 clones are present, about 70% being singletons, with the ten largest covering 2% to 3%. The sequenced sample was PBMCs. All receptors derive from a woman aged 40 to 50 in good health and CMV-seronegative.

The V call is TRBV30, the J call TRBJ1-5, with 8 bases fitting TRBD1. Germline assignment: CDR1 GTSNPN and CDR2 SVGIG (reference sequence). Germline trimming cut 1 base from V and 1 base from J; bases unmatched to any gene: 6. The CDR3 is made up of 16 amino acids. This CDR3 reads CAWSALGQGSNQPQHF. The CDR3 DNA reads TGTGCCTGGAGTGCACTCGGACAGGGCAGCAATCAGCCCCAGCATTTT.

This clone was counted only a few times. CDR3 amino acids: CASSFGRQTEAFF. The CDR3 region has the DNA TGTGCCAGTAGTTTCGGGAGGCAGACTGAAGCTTTCTTT. The V and J genes are TRBV19 and TRBJ1-1, with unresolved D. Germline V gene lookup returns CDR1 LNHDA and CDR2 SQIVND (reference sequence). CDR3 length: 13 residues. V was pared by 5 bases and J by 5 bases, with 12 bases between.

The chain employs TRBV5-4 and TRBJ1-1, with D perhaps matching TRBD1 (6 bases). The CDR3 length is 13 residues. The germline CDR1 and CDR2 sequences are SGHNT and YYREEE (reference sequence). V was clipped by 4 bases and J by 0 bases, with 7 bases between them. The CDR3 spells CASSGDMNTEAFF. The CDR3 DNA reads as TGTGCCAGCAGCGGGGACATGAACACTGAAGCTTTCTTT.

CDR3 loop: CASSMDRASVNTEAFF. The CDR3 region has the DNA TGTGCCAGTAGTATGGACAGGGCGAGTGTGAACACTGAAGCTTTCTTT. The V gene is TRBV19, the J gene TRBJ1-1; 8 bases agree with TRBD1. V shed 3 bases, J shed 0 bases, and the junction held 6 bases outside the gene matches. The CDR3 covers 16 residues. Germline assignment: CDR1 LNHDA and CDR2 SQIVND (reference sequence).

This chain joins TRBV4-1 and TRBJ1-4; 7 nucleotides match TRBD1. The CDR3 loop spans 15 amino acids. Trimming cost V 5 bases and J 6 bases; bases outside gene matches: 9. Germline CDR1 and CDR2: MGHRA and YSYEKL. The CDR3 sequence is CASSDRQGRDEKLFF. CDR3 DNA: TGCGCCAGCAGCGACCGACAGGGACGGGATGAAAAACTGTTTTTT.

CDR3 nucleotide sequence: TGTGCCAGCAGCGTAGTATCAGGGAACTTGGGATCACCCCTCCACTTT. Residues: CASSVVSGNLGSPLHF. J is TRBJ1-6 and V is TRBV9; perhaps TRBD1 as D (5 bases). V shed 0 bases and J shed 10 bases, with 17 bases lying between them. The CDR3 is 16 amino acids. Germline V gene lookup returns CDR1 SGDLS and CDR2 YYNGEE.

The rearrangement joins TRBV6-5 to TRBJ1-5; D uncertain. The CDR3 covers 14 residues. The ends were cut back, 4 bases at V and 7 bases at J, with 14 bases in the middle. The germline V gene encodes CDR1 MNHEY and CDR2 SVGAGI. CDR3 sequence reads: CASSSLYLEQPQHF. CDR3 in DNA: TGTGCCAGCAGTTCCCTATACTTGGAGCAGCCCCAGCATTTT.

The table lists this clone with a count of one. The chain couples TRBV7-9 to TRBJ1-1, with 10 nucleotides matching TRBD1. V lost 6 bases and J lost 1; bases outside the gene matches: 8. The CDR3 is made up of 16 amino acids. Germline V gene sequence: CDR1 SEHNR, CDR2 FQNEAQ (reference sequence). CDR3 in DNA: TGTGCCAGCAGGACCGGGACAGGGGTCGCGAACACTGAAGCTTTCTTT. Protein: CASRTGTGVANTEAFF.